This paragraph covers one T cell receptor beta chain sequence. As yet, its antigen is unknown. This sample is part of a study of T cell responses to AZD1222 COVID-19 vaccine. Profiling relied on immunoSEQ multiplex PCR, and the TCRdb table lists in-frame clones only, not all of them. The sample shows under 200,000 clones, approximately 94% of them seen only once. Study results and caveats: Spike was spanned by vaccine-associated CD4 TCRs, which were dominant at 160-218 and 743-854. There were mostly white British donors and more females than males, and clonal diversity was possibly underestimated.

The starting material was peripheral blood, obtained on day 0 of AZD1222 vaccination. The receptor was isolated from an adult in good health.

The CDR3 protein is CASSLNRDRSDYGYTF. The CDR3 DNA sequence: TGCGCCAGCAGCTTGAATCGTGACAGGAGCGACTATGGCTACACCTTC. This chain uses TRBV5-1 with TRBJ1-2, with TRBD1 as a possible D gene (6 bases). Deletions cut 1 base from V and 3 bases from J, with 16 bases between. The CDR3 is 16 residues long. Germline CDR1 SGHRS, CDR2 YFSETQ.